Below, 24 T cell receptor beta chains from the same sample are listed, as sequenced in a study of blood T cell repertoires in COVID-19. Data came from immunoSEQ multiplex PCR; TCRdb stores just in-frame clones and leaves some out. The sample contains about 250,000 clones, 70% to 90% of which appear only once. Sequences were obtained from PBMCs or T cells enriched from blood (not recorded which). The source of these receptors is a woman in her 50s who had recovered from COVID-19.

The gene calls are TRBV5-6 and TRBJ1-5; D ambiguous. V was trimmed by 6 bases and J by 2 bases, leaving 12 bases between them. CDR3 length: 14 residues. Germline lookup yields CDR1 SGHDT and CDR2 YYEEEE. CDR3 DNA: TGTGCCAGCACCCTTGGTTCGGGCAATCAGCCCCAGCATTTT. This sequence encodes CASTLGSGNQPQHF.

The chain couples TRBV11-2 to TRBJ2-1, with D perhaps matching TRBD2 (6 bases). CDR3 length equals 14 residues. The germline V and J ends were trimmed by 3 bases and 4 bases, with 10 bases remaining between them. Germline V gene sequence: CDR1 SGHAT, CDR2 FQNNGV. The CDR3 loop reads CASSFGGTYNEQFF. Written as DNA, the CDR3 is TGTGCCAGCAGCTTTGGAGGGACGTACAATGAGCAGTTCTTC.

V usage is TRBV24-1 and J usage is TRBJ1-2, with 8 bases aligning to TRBD1. V was clipped by 3 bases and J by 8 bases; unmatched bases: 4. The CDR3 length is 13 residues. Germline CDR1 reads KGHDR; CDR2 reads SFDVKD. CDR3 in DNA: TGTGCCACCAGTGATACCGACAGGGGAGGCTACACCTTC. This encodes CATSDTDRGGYTF.

The chain carries TRBV5-1 and TRBJ2-3; 15 bases line up with TRBD2. CDR1 SGHRS and CDR2 YFSETQ come from the germline V gene. The trim removed 4 bases at V and 6 bases at J, leaving 9 bases unmatched. The CDR3 has 17 residues. The CDR3 region has the DNA TGCGCCAGCAGCCGACAGTGGACTAGCGGGAGGGAGGATACGCAGTATTTT. It yields the protein CASSRQWTSGREDTQYF.

This clone was seen a single time. J is TRBJ2-7 and V is TRBV6-6; D is perhaps TRBD2 (5 bases). The CDR3 contains 12 residues. The V end was cut by 4 bases, the J end by 8 bases, with 12 bases between. Germline V gene lookup returns CDR1 MNHNY and CDR2 SVGAGI (reference sequence). The CDR3 here is CASSSPGSKQYF. For the CDR3, the DNA is TGTGCCAGCAGTTCCCCTGGGAGTAAGCAGTACTTC.

V is TRBV13 and J is TRBJ2-3; TRBD1 aligns across 11 bases. Germline CDR1 is PRHDT and CDR2 is FYEKMQ (reference sequence). The V and J ends lost 5 bases and 6 bases, in that order; junction bases with no gene match: 10. The CDR3 has 16 residues. CDR3 amino acids: CASSKSGTGGWDTQYF. As DNA, the CDR3 is TGTGCCAGCAGCAAGTCCGGGACAGGGGGTTGGGATACGCAGTATTTT.

This clone was seen only a few times. The chain joins TRBV28 to TRBJ1-3; weak D call: TRBD1 (5 bases). V was clipped by 1 base and J by 2 bases, with 15 bases between them. Germline CDR1 is MDHEN and CDR2 is SYDVKM. The CDR3 has 17 amino acids. CDR3 sequence reads: CASSLSGGGPTGNTIYF. The DNA of the CDR3 is TGTGCCAGCAGTTTATCCGGGGGGGGACCTACTGGAAACACCATATATTTT.

The chain links TRBV6-6 to TRBJ1-2; D is unresolved. V lost 4 bases to trimming and J lost 8 bases, with 11 bases between them. Germline V gene data show CDR1 as MNHNY and CDR2 as SVGAGI (reference sequence). This CDR3 region has 12 residues. CDR3 bases: TGTGCCAGCAGTTCCACGGGTGACGGCTACACCTTC. Its translation is CASSSTGDGYTF.

The genes are TRBV5-6 and TRBJ2-1; D is perhaps TRBD2 (6 bases). The CDR3 runs 13 residues. Trimming removed 4 bases from V and 5 bases from J, with 10 bases in between. Germline CDR1 reads SGHDT; CDR2 reads YYEEEE. In DNA form, the CDR3 reads TGTGCCAGCAGCGGAGGGTTAAACAATGAGCAGTTCTTC. Its protein is CASSGGLNNEQFF.

J is TRBJ2-7 and V is TRBV28; TRBD1 might be the D (5 bases). The CDR3 has 14 amino acids. Trimming cost V 6 bases and J 4 bases, with 16 bases left between them. Per the germline V gene, CDR1 is MDHEN and CDR2 is SYDVKM. Written as DNA, the CDR3 is TGTGCCAGCAGCCCAGGGTCCTCCTTTTACGAGCAGTACTTC. Protein product: CASSPGSSFYEQYF.

The chain employs TRBV5-1 and TRBJ1-1, with 8 bases fitting TRBD1. CDR1 SGHRS and CDR2 YFSETQ come from the germline V gene. V trimming: 0 bases; J trimming: 1 base; junction bases outside the gene matches: 5. CDR3 length: 16 amino acids. The CDR3 DNA is TGCGCCAGCAGCTTGGTATCTACAGGGGGGAACACTGAAGCTTTCTTT. This sequence encodes CASSLVSTGGNTEAFF.

This chain connects TRBV2 to TRBJ2-1; D unresolved. Germline V gene data show CDR1 as SNHLY and CDR2 as FYNNEI. The V end was cut by 2 bases, the J end by 2 bases, with 10 bases between. There are 15 residues in the CDR3. The CDR3 DNA reads as TGTGCCAGCAGTGAACGCGGCCGCACCTACAATGAGCAGTTCTTC. This gives the protein CASSERGRTYNEQFF.

The genes are TRBV19 and TRBJ1-2, with a possible D match to TRBD1 (5 bases). The CDR3 consists of 12 residues. Germline values: CDR1 LNHDA, CDR2 SQIVND (reference sequence). With 9 bases removed from V and 4 bases from J, the gap between germline ends came to 12 bases. The chain's CDR3 is CASYTGIYGYTF. DNA for the CDR3: TGTGCCAGCTACACAGGCATCTATGGCTACACCTTC.

The chain uses TRBV25-1 and TRBJ2-2; 11 bases align to TRBD2. CDR1 MGHDK and CDR2 SYGVNS come from the germline V gene. The V segment lost 1 base and the J segment 1 base; nucleotides outside the gene matches: 2. CDR3 size: 17 residues. The CDR3 DNA reads as TGTGCCAGCAGTGAATCCGGGACTAGCGGGAACACCGGGGAGCTGTTTTTT. Protein: CASSESGTSGNTGELFF.

The J gene is TRBJ1-5, the V gene TRBV2; D is uncertain. Trimming left V 3 bases short and J 2 bases short, with 8 bases between. The CDR3 contains 14 residues. The germline gives CDR1 SNHLY, CDR2 FYNNEI. DNA for the CDR3: TGTGCCAGCAGTGACAGGTATCGCAATCAGCCCCAGCATTTT. Amino acids: CASSDRYRNQPQHF.

In its sample, this clone was seen once. The V call is TRBV2, the J call TRBJ1-2, with D hard to call. Germline V gives CDR1 SNHLY, CDR2 FYNNEI. CDR3 length equals 13 residues. V gave up 3 bases and J gave up 1 base, with 6 bases separating them. CDR3 in DNA: TGTGCCAGCAGTGACCGGGGTAACTATGGCTACACCTTC. Its protein product is CASSDRGNYGYTF. The full variable domain, in which reference TRBV2 and TRBJ1-2 provide the parts outside the CDR3, is EPEVTQTPSHQVTQMGQEVILRCVPISNHLYFYWYRQILGQKVEFLVSFYNNEISEKSEIFDDQFSVERPDGSNFTLKIRSTKLEDSAMYFCASSDRGNYGYTFGSGTRLTVV.

The chain couples TRBV6-4 to TRBJ2-3; 13 positions agree with TRBD2. J was trimmed by 0 bases and V by 2 bases; bases with no gene match: 11. The germline V gene has CDR1 MRHNA and CDR2 SNTAGT. The CDR3 extends over 20 amino acids. The CDR3 protein is CASSDGILAGGPSSTDTQYF. CDR3 DNA sequence: TGTGCCAGCAGTGACGGGATACTAGCGGGAGGGCCGTCAAGCACAGATACGCAGTATTTT.

The rearrangement links TRBV10-2 to TRBJ2-7, with no clear D. Germline-derived CDR1 and CDR2 are WSHSY and SAAADI. V lost 10 bases and J lost 0, with 13 bases in between. The CDR3 is 13 amino acids. The CDR3 DNA is TGCGCCACCTATGACACCAGCTCCTACGAGCAGTACTTC. It translates to CATYDTSSYEQYF.

The chain uses TRBV2 and TRBJ2-7, with D possibly TRBD1 on 5 matching bases. The germline V and J ends were trimmed by 4 bases and 0 bases, with 13 bases remaining between them. Germline lookup yields CDR1 SNHLY and CDR2 FYNNEI. The CDR3 has 15 residues. In DNA form, the CDR3 reads TGTGCCAGCAGTGGACAGAATGGGGCCTCCTACGAGCAGTACTTC. The encoded protein is CASSGQNGASYEQYF.

In DNA, the CDR3 is TGTGCCAGCAGCGTAGACGTGGCGGCCTCCTACGAGCAGTACTTC. Translating gives CASSVDVAASYEQYF. The chain uses TRBV9 and TRBJ2-7; D call uncertain. With 0 bases removed from V and 0 bases from J, the gap between germline ends came to 10 bases. This CDR3 comprises 15 residues. Germline V lookup: CDR1 SGDLS, CDR2 YYNGEE.

Only one count was recorded for this clone. This chain links TRBV7-9 with TRBJ2-5; possibly TRBD1 for D (5 bases). Germline lookup yields CDR1 SEHNR and CDR2 FQNEAQ (reference sequence). The CDR3 contains 15 residues. V shed 3 bases and J shed 2 bases, with 13 bases lying between them. This CDR3 reads CASSLTQGLQETQYF. The CDR3, as DNA: TGTGCCAGCAGCTTGACGCAGGGTCTACAAGAGACCCAGTACTTC.

The V and J genes are TRBV9 and TRBJ2-2; 8 positions agree with TRBD1. Germline values: CDR1 SGDLS, CDR2 YYNGEE. Losses at the gene ends were 0 bases for V and 5 bases for J; bases not matched to a gene: 9. CDR3 length equals 17 residues. This CDR3 reads CASSVEDQGAGTGELFF. CDR3 DNA: TGTGCCAGCAGCGTAGAGGATCAGGGGGCGGGAACCGGGGAGCTGTTTTTT.

The genes are TRBV5-1 and TRBJ2-5; D call uncertain. Trimming took 3 bases from V and 5 from J, leaving 14 bases between them. The CDR3 spans 14 residues. CDR1 is SGHRS, CDR2 YFSETQ, per germline. CDR3: CASSSNWASETQYF. Written as DNA, the CDR3 is TGCGCCAGCAGCTCCAACTGGGCCAGTGAGACCCAGTACTTC.

This clone was counted between two and nine times. The J gene is TRBJ1-2, the V gene TRBV7-2, with 8 bases lining up with TRBD1. With 5 bases clipped from V and 1 base from J, the junction kept 3 bases outside the gene matches. CDR3 length equals 14 residues. The V gene's germline CDR1 is SGHTA and CDR2 FQGNSA. The CDR3 nucleotides read TGTGCCAGCAGCACGACAGGGGTTAACTATGGCTACACCTTC. Protein sequence: CASSTTGVNYGYTF.